What follows are 31 T cell receptor beta chains derived from one specimen sequenced in a study of blood T cells in healthy people across ages. Primed by a sample-barcoded 5' primer and a J-beta primer mix, a second PCR proceeded for about 7 to 11 cycles. MiXCR, run by TCRdb on the 5' RACE reads, gives a single entry per CDR3 protein. The table lists hundreds of thousands of distinct CDR3 sequences, approximately 59% of them singletons, with 25% to 30% in the top ten. Material: blood. These TCRs come from a man aged 25 to 40 in good health.

The V call is TRBV9, the J call TRBJ2-5, with TRBD1 matching over 10 bases. TRBJ2-7 explains the end of the DNA better; the J call may be wrong. This CDR3 comprises 13 residues. The V gene's germline CDR1 is SGDLS and CDR2 YYNGEE. In nucleotides, the CDR3 is TGTGCCAGCAGCGCGACAGGGGGCGGCGAGCAGTACTTC. Translation: CASSATGGGEQYF.

This clonotype has just one count. This sequence joins TRBV9 and TRBJ1-6, with D uncertain. The germline gives CDR1 SGDLS, CDR2 YYNGEE. V lost 0 bases and J 3 bases, leaving 19 bases between the germline ends. The CDR3 totals 19 residues. The CDR3 sequence is CASSVVGRRRARYNSPLHF. In DNA, the CDR3 is TGTGCCAGCAGCGTAGTGGGGAGGCGCCGGGCCCGCTATAATTCACCCCTCCACTTT.

CDR3 DNA sequence: TGTGCCAGCTCCGAGGGAGGGTATGAGCAGTTCTTC. It is translated as CASSEGGYEQFF. The chain carries TRBV27 and TRBJ2-1; 7 bases align to TRBD2. This CDR3 has 12 residues. The V segment lost 8 bases and the J segment 8 bases; nucleotides outside the gene matches: 6. The germline V gene has CDR1 MNHEY and CDR2 SMNVEV (reference sequence).

V and J are TRBV9 and TRBJ2-3, with 9 bases lining up with TRBD2. Germline V lookup: CDR1 SGDLS, CDR2 YYNGEE. The CDR3 contains 16 residues. The ends lost 1 base at V and 2 bases at J; junction bases unmatched: 5. The chain's CDR3 is CASSVISGGHTDTQYF. In DNA form, the CDR3 reads TGTGCCAGCAGCGTAATTAGCGGGGGACACACAGATACGCAGTATTTT.

The chain combines TRBV20-1 with TRBJ2-5; D call uncertain. V shed 4 bases and J shed 1 base, with 16 bases lying between them. The CDR3 is 15 amino acids. Germline CDR1 DFQATT, CDR2 SNEGSKA (reference sequence). The chain's CDR3 is CSATAFSTLQETQYF. DNA for the CDR3: TGCAGTGCTACCGCCTTCAGTACCCTCCAAGAGACCCAGTACTTC.

The sample holds many counts of this clonotype. J is TRBJ2-7 and V is TRBV6-2 or TRBV6-3; 8 bases match TRBD1. CDR1 and CDR2 from the germline V gene are MNHEY and SVGEGT. This CDR3 has 15 residues. Unmatched junction bases numbered 5, after V lost 0 bases and J lost 4 bases. The CDR3 region has the DNA TGTGCCAGCAGTTACTCGTGGACAGGGTCTTACGAGCAGTACTTC. Protein: CASSYSWTGSYEQYF.

Here the CDR3 DNA reads TGCGCCAGCAGCCAAGGGAGGGAGGGCTATGGCTACACCTTC. As protein: CASSQGREGYGYTF. The chain is built from TRBV4-3 and TRBJ1-2; no definite D call. Germline CDR1 LGHNA, CDR2 YSLEER. This CDR3 has 14 residues. V lost 1 base and J lost 4, with 10 bases in between.

The table lists this clonotype with a count of one. V usage is TRBV18 and J usage is TRBJ1-4, with D unclear. Germline values: CDR1 KGHSH, CDR2 LQKENI. The CDR3 totals 14 residues. V gave up 4 bases and J gave up 1 base, with 7 bases separating them. The CDR3, as DNA: TGTGCCAGCTCACAAGAAGTAACTAATGAAAAACTGTTTTTT. It is translated as CASSQEVTNEKLFF.

The J gene is TRBJ2-1, the V gene TRBV4-3; D unclear. CDR3 size: 14 residues. Germline CDR1 is LGHNA and CDR2 is YSLEER. V lost 1 base and J 8 bases, leaving 12 bases between the germline ends. In DNA, the CDR3 is TGCGCCAGCAGCCAAGGGAACCACTGGGATGAGCAGTTCTTC. Protein sequence: CASSQGNHWDEQFF.

The chain employs TRBV24-1 and TRBJ2-5, with 9 bases matching TRBD1. TRBJ2-7 matches the DNA end more closely, so the J call is doubtful. The CDR3 is made up of 19 amino acids. CDR1 is KGHDR and CDR2 is SFDVKD in the germline V gene. The CDR3 protein is CATSERDREDINMAYEQYF. For the CDR3, the DNA is TGTGCCACCAGTGAAAGGGACAGGGAGGATATCAATATGGCCTACGAGCAGTACTTC.

The chain has TRBV20-1 and TRBJ2-1; D assignment may be TRBD1 or TRBD2 (5 bases each). There are 11 residues in the CDR3. Trimming took 6 bases from V and 8 from J, leaving 11 bases between them. Germline V CDR1 and CDR2: DFQATT, SNEGSKA (reference sequence). The CDR3 DNA reads TGCAGTGCCGAGGGGACGGATGAGCAGTTCTTC. Residues: CSAEGTDEQFF.

This clonotype was seen a handful of times. V gene TRBV7-2 combines with J gene TRBJ1-2; D unclear. CDR3 length: 16 amino acids. Germline CDR1 is SGHTA and CDR2 is FQGNSA. V lost 4 bases and J 6 bases, leaving 21 bases between the germline ends. The chain's CDR3 is CASSSGRKMGWDGYTF. For the CDR3, the DNA is TGTGCCAGCAGCTCCGGACGGAAGATGGGCTGGGATGGCTACACCTTC.

This chain joins TRBV9 and TRBJ2-7; TRBD1 aligns across 7 bases. This CDR3 spans 14 amino acids. Unmatched junction bases numbered 8, after V lost 4 bases and J lost 4 bases. Germline CDR1 SGDLS, CDR2 YYNGEE. The CDR3 loop is CASSQKPDRYEQYF. The DNA for the CDR3 is TGTGCCAGCAGCCAAAAACCGGACAGGTACGAGCAGTACTTC. Based on the CDR3 plus reference TRBV9 and TRBJ2-7, the full variable domain is DSGVTQTPKHLITATGQRVTLRCSPRSGDLSVYWYQQSLDQGLQFLIQYYNGEERAKGNILERFSAQQFPDLHSELNLSSLELGDSALYFCASSQKPDRYEQYFGPGTRLTVT.

In the case of this clonotype: An end of the junction does not agree with germline; a read error may underlie this. The chain recombines TRBV5-6 with TRBJ1-2; weak D call: TRBD1 (5 bases). The germline V gene encodes CDR1 SGHDT and CDR2 YYEEEE. The CDR3 sequence is 14 residues long. CDR3 DNA: TGTGCCAGCAGCTTGATAGGGGCTAACTATGACTACACCTTC. Translated: CASSLIGANYDYTF.

V gene TRBV6-2 or TRBV6-3 combines with J gene TRBJ2-5; unclear D gene. The germline CDR1 and CDR2 sequences are MNHEY and SVGEGT. The CDR3 sequence is 11 residues long. CDR3 bases: TGTGTACTTATAGAGAAAGAGACCCAGTACTTC. Its protein product is CVLIEKETQYF.

The CDR3 region has the DNA TGTGCCAGCAGTGCGACAGGGTCGCTCTACGAGCAGTACTTC. Translation: CASSATGSLYEQYF. V usage is TRBV6-5 and J usage is TRBJ2-4; 7 nucleotides match TRBD1. The tail of the sequence fits TRBJ2-7 better, so the J call may be wrong. From germline, CDR1 is MNHEY and CDR2 SVGAGI. The length of the CDR3 is 14 residues.

The J gene is TRBJ1-3, the V gene TRBV4-3, with unresolved D. Germline V gene sequence: CDR1 LGHNA, CDR2 YSLEER. V dropped 0 bases and J dropped 0 bases, with 6 bases sitting between them. This CDR3 has 15 amino acids. The CDR3 spells CASSQDPSSGNTIYF. Written as DNA, the CDR3 is TGCGCCAGCAGCCAAGATCCGTCCTCTGGAAACACCATATATTTT.

In DNA form, the CDR3 reads TGTGCCAGCAGACCCTCCCACGGGGAGCCCCAGCATTTT. Translation: CASRPSHGEPQHF. The chain is built from TRBV6-2 or TRBV6-3 and TRBJ1-5; D remains unclear. The V gene's germline CDR1 is MNHEY and CDR2 SVGEGT. This CDR3 has 13 residues. V was clipped by 6 bases and J by 8 bases, with 14 bases between them.

This chain links TRBV6-4 with TRBJ2-6; D is uncertain. CDR1 is MRHNA, CDR2 SNTAGT, per germline. V lost 6 bases to trimming and J lost 0 bases, with 15 bases between them. The CDR3 covers 17 residues. The CDR3 nucleotides are TGTGCCAGCAGCCCTAAGAGATATTCCTCTGGGGCCAACGTCCTGACTTTC. This gives the protein CASSPKRYSSGANVLTF.

There are a few counts of this clonotype. The chain recombines TRBV15 with TRBJ1-2; 9 bases align to TRBD1. The germline V gene has CDR1 LNHNV and CDR2 YYDKDF (reference sequence). Trimming at V came to 3 bases and at J to 8 bases, leaving 4 bases not matched to a gene. The CDR3 runs 13 residues. CDR3 nucleotides: TGTGCCACCAGCAGGGGGACAGGGCGAGGCTACACCTTC. Translation gives CATSRGTGRGYTF.

The chain has TRBV3-1 and TRBJ2-4; no clear D gene. Trimming removed 6 bases from V and 5 bases from J, with 8 bases in between. The CDR3 has 12 residues. Germline CDR1 and CDR2: LGHDT and YNNKEL (reference sequence). CDR3 region: CASSSWENIQYF. DNA for the CDR3: TGTGCCAGCAGTTCCTGGGAAAACATTCAGTACTTC.

This clonotype was observed once. This rearrangement joins TRBV7-9 to TRBJ2-5; D might be TRBD1 or TRBD2, each matching 5 bases. V was cut by 5 bases and J by 2 bases, with 18 bases left in between. Per the germline V gene, CDR1 is SEHNR and CDR2 is FQNEAQ (reference sequence). This CDR3 is built from 16 residues. The CDR3 spells CASSPRGPRPQETQYF. The CDR3 nucleotides are TGTGCCAGCAGCCCAAGGGGACCTCGACCACAAGAGACCCAGTACTTC. Full variable domain (rest looked up from reference TRBV7-9 and TRBJ2-5): DTGVSQNPRHKITKRGQNVTFRCDPISEHNRLYWYRQTLGQGPEFLTYFQNEAQLEKSRLLSDRFSAERPKGSFSTLEIQRTEQGDSAMYLCASSPRGPRPQETQYFGPGTRLLVL.

The rearrangement joins TRBV10-3 to TRBJ2-4, with 8 bases fitting TRBD1. J was trimmed by 8 bases and V by 6 bases; bases with no gene match: 9. CDR3 size: 14 residues. The germline gives CDR1 ENHRY, CDR2 SYGVKD. CDR3 region: CAIRPDRVGDIQYF. Here the CDR3 DNA reads TGTGCCATCAGACCGGACAGGGTAGGAGACATTCAGTACTTC.

This chain joins TRBV10-3 and TRBJ2-7, with TRBD2 identical over 8 bases. The V gene's germline CDR1 is ENHRY and CDR2 SYGVKD. The trim removed 4 bases at V and 3 bases at J, leaving 8 bases unmatched. The CDR3 sequence is 15 residues long. The CDR3 DNA sequence: TGTGCCATCAGTGGGGCCGGGGGGGTTCTCTACGAGCAGTACTTC. Translated: CAISGAGGVLYEQYF.

The V and J genes are TRBV28 and TRBJ2-3; D not resolved. This CDR3 comprises 16 residues. Deletions cut 2 bases from V and 5 bases from J, with 17 bases between. Germline V gene lookup returns CDR1 MDHEN and CDR2 SYDVKM. CDR3 loop: CASSLQGTTFIDTQYF. The CDR3 nucleotides read TGTGCCAGCAGTTTACAAGGCACCACCTTCATAGATACGCAGTATTTT.

This clonotype appeared a few times. The gene calls are TRBV28 and TRBJ2-7, with D possibly TRBD1 on 6 matching bases. CDR3 size: 16 residues. Germline assignment: CDR1 MDHEN and CDR2 SYDVKM. V was clipped by 4 bases and J by 0 bases, with 16 bases between them. The DNA for the CDR3 is TGTGCCAGCAGTTCCTGGGACACCAGGGACTCCTACGAGCAGTACTTC. It is translated as CASSSWDTRDSYEQYF.

The chain couples TRBV27 to TRBJ2-3; TRBD2 is a possible D gene (5 bases). There are 15 residues in the CDR3. The germline V gene has CDR1 MNHEY and CDR2 SMNVEV (reference sequence). With 8 bases removed from V and 4 bases from J, the gap between germline ends came to 19 bases. CDR3 protein: CASGITSLDADTQYF. Here the CDR3 DNA reads TGTGCCAGCGGGATCACTAGTCTCGACGCAGATACGCAGTATTTT.

This clonotype was counted many times. The chain links TRBV4-3 to TRBJ2-3, with 14 bases that match TRBD2. The CDR3 totals 17 residues. The germline gives CDR1 LGHNA, CDR2 YSLEER. V lost 5 bases to trimming and J lost 10 bases; unmatched junction nucleotides: 14. The CDR3 region has the DNA TGCGCCAGCAGCGGAGGGACTAGCGGGGGTTCATTCGGTCCGCAGTATTTT. It specifies CASSGGTSGGSFGPQYF.

The genes are TRBV28 and TRBJ2-7; D remains unclear. CDR1 is MDHEN and CDR2 is SYDVKM in the germline V gene. The CDR3 length is 16 residues. V gave up 2 bases and J gave up 2 bases, with 16 bases separating them. The CDR3 reads CASSLARPGGTYEQYF. The CDR3 DNA is TGTGCCAGCAGTTTAGCCCGGCCGGGTGGGACCTACGAGCAGTACTTC.

Here the CDR3 reads CSARLASGALTDTQYF. The CDR3 bases are TGCAGTGCTAGATTGGCTAGCGGGGCTCTCACAGATACGCAGTATTTT. The chain employs TRBV20-1 and TRBJ2-3; 9 positions match TRBD2. The germline CDR1 and CDR2 sequences are DFQATT and SNEGSKA (reference sequence). V gave up 2 bases and J gave up 2 bases; unmatched junction bases: 8. This CDR3 contains 16 residues.

This clonotype came up a few times. The rearrangement uses TRBV6-6 and TRBJ2-7; D possibly corresponds to TRBD2 (6 bases). The germline gives CDR1 MNHNY, CDR2 SVGAGI (reference sequence). Trimming took off 8 bases at V and 0 bases at J, with 17 bases between the two ends. This CDR3 region has 15 residues. The CDR3 DNA sequence: TGTGCCAGCCACAATCCGGCGGAGGGCTCCTACGAGCAGTACTTC. Translating it yields CASHNPAEGSYEQYF.